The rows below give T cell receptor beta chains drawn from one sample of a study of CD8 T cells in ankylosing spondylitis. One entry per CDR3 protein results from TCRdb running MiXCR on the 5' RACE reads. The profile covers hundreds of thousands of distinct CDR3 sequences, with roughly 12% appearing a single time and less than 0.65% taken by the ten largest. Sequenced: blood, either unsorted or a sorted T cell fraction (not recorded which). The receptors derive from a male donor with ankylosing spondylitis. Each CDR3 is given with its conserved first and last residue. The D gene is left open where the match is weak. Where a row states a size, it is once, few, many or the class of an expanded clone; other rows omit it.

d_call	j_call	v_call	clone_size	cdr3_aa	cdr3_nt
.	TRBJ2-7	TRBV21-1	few	CASSKARSSSYEQYF	TGTGCCAGCAGCAAAGCTCGCTCTAGCTCCTACGAGCAGTACTTC
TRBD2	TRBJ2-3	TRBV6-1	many	CASSPPGGNTQYF	TGTGCCAGCAGCCCTCCGGGGGGAAATACGCAGTATTTT
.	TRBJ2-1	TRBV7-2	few	CASSLLSHEQFF	TGTGCCAGCAGCCTCTTGTCTCATGAGCAGTTCTTC
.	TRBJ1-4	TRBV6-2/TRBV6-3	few	CASSQPTALVNEKLFF	TGTGCCAGCAGTCAACCGACAGCCCTGGTTAATGAAAAACTGTTTTTT
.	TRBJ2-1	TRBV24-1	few	CATSDPARGPFNEQFF	TGTGCCACCAGTGATCCCGCCCGCGGTCCCTTCAATGAGCAGTTCTTC
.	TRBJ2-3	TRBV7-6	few	CASSLRPNTDTQYF	TGTGCCAGCAGCTTACGTCCTAACACAGATACGCAGTATTTT
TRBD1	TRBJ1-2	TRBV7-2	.	CASSLVRQGSPYGYTF	TGTGCCAGCAGCTTAGTGAGACAGGGGTCCCCATATGGCTACACCTTC
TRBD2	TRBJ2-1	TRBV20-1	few	CSPRTSGTNEQFF	TGCAGTCCCCGGACTAGCGGGACAAATGAGCAGTTCTTC
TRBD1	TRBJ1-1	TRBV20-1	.	CSATRDSWNTEAFF	TGCAGTGCTACCCGGGACAGCTGGAACACTGAAGCTTTCTTT
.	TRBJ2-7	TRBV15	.	CATSRGIALDYEQYF	TGTGCCACCAGCAGAGGGATAGCGCTAGACTACGAGCAGTACTTC
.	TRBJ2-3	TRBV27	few	CASSFSGQFQVPGTDTQYF	TGTGCCAGCAGTTTTTCCGGACAGTTCCAGGTCCCCGGCACAGATACGCAGTATTTT
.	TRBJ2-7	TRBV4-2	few	CASSQDRVGGLFYEQYF	TGTGCCAGCAGCCAAGATCGGGTAGGAGGACTCTTTTACGAGCAGTACTTC
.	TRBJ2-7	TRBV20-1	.	CSAAGLTVSYEQYF	TGCAGTGCTGCGGGGTTGACAGTCTCCTACGAGCAGTACTTC
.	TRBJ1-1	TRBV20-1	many	CSVKGGKDTEAFF	TGCAGTGTAAAAGGGGGGAAGGACACTGAAGCTTTCTTT
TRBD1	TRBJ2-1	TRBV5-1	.	CASSFVQGGPYNEQFF	TGCGCCAGCAGCTTCGTCCAAGGGGGCCCATACAATGAGCAGTTCTTC
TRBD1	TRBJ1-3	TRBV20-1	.	CSAPWTGFGNTIYF	TGCAGTGCTCCTTGGACAGGGTTTGGAAACACCATATATTTT
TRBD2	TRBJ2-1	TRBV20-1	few	CSANKAGETYNEQFF	TGCAGTGCCAACAAAGCGGGGGAGACCTACAATGAGCAGTTCTTC
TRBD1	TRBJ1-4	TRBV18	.	CASSPAGTGPEKLFF	TGTGCCAGCTCTCCAGCCGGGACAGGACCTGAAAAACTGTTTTTT
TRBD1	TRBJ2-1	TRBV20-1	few	CSARGQGNYNEQFF	TGCAGTGCGAGGGGACAGGGTAATTACAATGAGCAGTTCTTC
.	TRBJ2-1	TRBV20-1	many	CSAPRGARSYNEQFF	TGCAGTGCTCCTAGGGGGGCCCGCTCCTACAATGAGCAGTTCTTC
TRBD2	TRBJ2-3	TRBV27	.	CASSLYGTSEYTQYF	TGTGCCAGCAGTTTATACGGGACTAGCGAGTATACGCAGTATTTT
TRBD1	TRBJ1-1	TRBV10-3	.	CAISVTGGSEAFF	TGTGCCATCAGTGTTACAGGGGGCTCCGAAGCTTTCTTT
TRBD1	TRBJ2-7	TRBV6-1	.	CASSDEFQGASEQYF	TGTGCCAGCAGTGATGAGTTTCAGGGGGCCAGCGAGCAGTACTTC
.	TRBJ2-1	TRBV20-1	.	CSAATGDSVDNEQFF	TGCAGTGCTGCCACAGGGGACTCAGTAGACAATGAGCAGTTCTTC
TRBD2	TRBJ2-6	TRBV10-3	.	CASERGPGANVLTF	TGTGCCAGCGAGCGGGGGCCTGGGGCCAACGTCCTGACTTTC
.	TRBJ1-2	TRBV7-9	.	CASSLVGSTYGYTF	TGTGCCAGCAGCTTAGTCGGCAGCACCTATGGCTACACCTTC
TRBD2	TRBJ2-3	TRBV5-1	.	CASSLGLAGESDTQYF	TGCGCCAGCAGCCTGGGACTAGCGGGAGAGTCAGATACGCAGTATTTT
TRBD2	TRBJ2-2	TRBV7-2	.	CASSPRLAGLTGELFF	TGTGCCAGCAGCCCTAGACTAGCGGGTCTCACCGGGGAGCTGTTTTTT
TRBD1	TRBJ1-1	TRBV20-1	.	CSARWTGDTEAFF	TGCAGTGCTAGATGGACAGGGGACACTGAAGCTTTCTTT
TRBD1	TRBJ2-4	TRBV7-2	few	CASSRQGNIQYF	TGTGCCAGCAGCCGACAGGGAAACATTCAGTACTTC
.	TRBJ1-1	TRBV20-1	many	CSASPPNLLNTEAFF	TGCAGTGCTAGTCCACCGAACCTTCTGAACACTGAAGCTTTCTTT
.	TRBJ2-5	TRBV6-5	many	CASSYYRGTQYF	TGTGCCAGCAGTTACTATCGAGGCACCCAGTACTTC
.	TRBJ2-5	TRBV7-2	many	CASSDGETQYF	TGTGCCAGCAGCGATGGAGAGACCCAGTACTTC
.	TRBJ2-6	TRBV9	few	CASSGTLGVPAF	TGTGCCAGCAGCGGGACCTTGGGTGTACCGGCTTTC
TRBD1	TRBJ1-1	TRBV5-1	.	CAVGDSGGTEAFF	TGCGCCGTTGGGGACAGCGGCGGCACTGAAGCTTTCTTT
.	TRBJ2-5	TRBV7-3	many	CASSLRGFQETQYF	TGTGCCAGCAGTCTTCGGGGGTTCCAAGAGACCCAGTACTTC
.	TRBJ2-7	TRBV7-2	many	CASSLSGNSYEQYF	TGTGCCAGCAGCTTATCCGGCAACTCCTACGAGCAGTACTTC
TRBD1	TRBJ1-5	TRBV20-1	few	CSAWGPGQSDQPQHF	TGCAGTGCTTGGGGGCCGGGACAGAGTGATCAGCCCCAGCATTTT
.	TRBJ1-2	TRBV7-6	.	CASTPAVANYGYTF	TGTGCCAGCACCCCCGCGGTAGCTAACTATGGCTACACCTTC
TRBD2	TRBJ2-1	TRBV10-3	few	CAIRNSGGTYNEQFF	TGTGCCATCAGGAATAGCGGGGGAACCTACAATGAGCAGTTCTTC
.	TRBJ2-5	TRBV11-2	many	CASSSLREETQYF	TGTGCCAGCAGCTCGCTACGAGAAGAGACCCAGTACTTC
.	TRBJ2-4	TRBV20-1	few	CSARDRPQNIQYF	TGCAGTGCTAGAGACAGGCCCCAAAACATTCAGTACTTC
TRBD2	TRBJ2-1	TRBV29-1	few	CSVGQFIMRGGTNEQFF	TGCAGCGTTGGACAGTTCATCATGCGGGGGGGAACCAATGAGCAGTTCTTC